A single TCR beta chain is shown here with its context. Under the authors' procedure: It was from reference gene primer amplification that nucleated cell counts were estimated. The data were produced by immunoSEQ multiplex PCR, yet TCRdb's version contains in-frame clones alone and is incomplete. That table is the source of V, J and clone size, and D and trimming were worked out from the DNA. The sample has around 230,000 clones; roughly 85% are singletons. These data originate in a study of blood T cell repertoires in COVID-19. The CDR3 contains 15 residues. Losses at the gene ends were 7 bases for V and 4 bases for J; bases not matched to a gene: 8. The germline gives CDR1 SNHLY, CDR2 FYNNEI.

The sequenced material came from peripheral blood. The chain combines TRBV2 with TRBJ2-1; 9 bases line up with TRBD2. The receptor was derived from a man aged 50-60 years with COVID-19, enrolled during active disease. CDR3 DNA sequence: TGTGCCAGCACCACCTTAGCGGGGGTTTACAATGAGCAGTTCTTC. It translates to CASTTLAGVYNEQFF.